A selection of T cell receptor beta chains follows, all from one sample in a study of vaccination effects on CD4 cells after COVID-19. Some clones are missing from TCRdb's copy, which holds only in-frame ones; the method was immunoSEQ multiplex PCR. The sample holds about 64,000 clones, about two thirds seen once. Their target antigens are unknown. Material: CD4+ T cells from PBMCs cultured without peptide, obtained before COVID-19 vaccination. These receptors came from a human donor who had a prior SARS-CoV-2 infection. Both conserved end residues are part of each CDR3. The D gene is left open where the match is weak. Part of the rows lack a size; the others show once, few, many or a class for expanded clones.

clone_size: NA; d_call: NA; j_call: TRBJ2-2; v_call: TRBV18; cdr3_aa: CASSPTFWAGTGELFF; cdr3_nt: TGTGCCAGCTCACCGACGTTTTGGGCGGGCACCGGGGAGCTGTTTTTT
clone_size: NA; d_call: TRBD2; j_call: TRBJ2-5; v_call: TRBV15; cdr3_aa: CATSRGGEIETQYF; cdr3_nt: TGTGCCACCAGCAGGGGGGGGGAAATAGAGACCCAGTACTTC
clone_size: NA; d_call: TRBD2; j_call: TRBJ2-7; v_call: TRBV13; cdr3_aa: CASSLGHERETYEQYF; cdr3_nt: TGTGCCAGCAGCTTAGGCCATGAGCGGGAGACCTACGAGCAGTACTTC
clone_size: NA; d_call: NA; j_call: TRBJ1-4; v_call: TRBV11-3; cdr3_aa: CASSYQGSGGGEKLFF; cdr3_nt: TGTGCCAGCAGCTACCAGGGTTCAGGCGGCGGGGAAAAACTGTTTTTT
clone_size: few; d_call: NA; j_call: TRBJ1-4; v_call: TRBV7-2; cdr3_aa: CASSEQGGNEKLFF; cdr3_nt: TGTGCCAGCAGCGAACAGGGCGGGAATGAAAAACTGTTTTTT
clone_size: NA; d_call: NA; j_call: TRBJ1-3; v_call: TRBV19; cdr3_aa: CASSIESSGNTIYF; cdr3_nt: TGTGCCAGTAGTATAGAGAGCTCTGGAAACACCATATATTTT
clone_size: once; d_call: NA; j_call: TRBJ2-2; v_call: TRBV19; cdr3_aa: CATGGQLNTGELFF; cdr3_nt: TGTGCCACCGGGGGACAGTTGAACACCGGGGAGCTGTTTTTT
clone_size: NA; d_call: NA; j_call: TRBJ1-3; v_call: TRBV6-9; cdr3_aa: CASSCSIPSGNTIYF; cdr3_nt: TGTGCCAGCAGTTGTTCTATTCCCTCTGGAAACACCATATATTTT
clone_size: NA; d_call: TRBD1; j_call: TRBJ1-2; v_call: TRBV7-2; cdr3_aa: CASSTRTGVGDGYTF; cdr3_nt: TGTGCCAGCAGCACACGGACAGGGGTCGGGGACGGCTACACCTTC
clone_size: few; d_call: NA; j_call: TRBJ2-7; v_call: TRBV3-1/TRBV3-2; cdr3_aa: CASSQVGRVSNEQYF; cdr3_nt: TGTGCCAGCAGCCAAGTGGGCAGGGTAAGCAACGAGCAGTACTTC
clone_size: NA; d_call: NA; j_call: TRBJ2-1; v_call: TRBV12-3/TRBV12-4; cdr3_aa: CASSLYLGEQFF; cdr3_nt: TGTGCCAGCAGTTTATATCTCGGTGAGCAGTTCTTC
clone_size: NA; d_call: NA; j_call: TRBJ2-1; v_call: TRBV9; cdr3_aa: CASSEDQPSYNEQFF; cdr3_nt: TGTGCCAGCAGTGAAGACCAACCCTCCTACAATGAGCAGTTCTTC
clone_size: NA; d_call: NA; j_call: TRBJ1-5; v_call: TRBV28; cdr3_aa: CASSLQGLLNQPQHF; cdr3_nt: TGTGCCAGCAGTTTGCAGGGGCTCCTCAATCAGCCCCAGCATTTT
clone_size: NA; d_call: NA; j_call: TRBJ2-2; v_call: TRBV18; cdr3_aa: CASSPRVATNTGELFF; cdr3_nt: TGTGCCAGCTCACCACGGGTAGCGACGAACACCGGGGAGCTGTTTTTT
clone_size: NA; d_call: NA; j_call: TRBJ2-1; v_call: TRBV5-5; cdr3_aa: CASSLSDSYSYNEQFF; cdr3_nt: TGTGCCAGCAGCTTATCAGACTCGTACTCCTACAATGAGCAGTTCTTC
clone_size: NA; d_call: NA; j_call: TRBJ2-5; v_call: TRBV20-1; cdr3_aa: CSALTFETQYF; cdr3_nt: TGCAGTGCTTTGACGTTCGAGACCCAGTACTTC
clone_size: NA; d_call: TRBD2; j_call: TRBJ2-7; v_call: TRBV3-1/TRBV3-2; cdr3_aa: CASSQGGGTYEQYF; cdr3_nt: TGTGCCAGCAGCCAAGGCGGGGGTACCTACGAGCAGTACTTC
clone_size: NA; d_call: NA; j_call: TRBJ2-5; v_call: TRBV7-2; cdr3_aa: CASRRGTQETQYF; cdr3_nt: TGTGCCAGCAGACGGGGGACCCAAGAGACCCAGTACTTC
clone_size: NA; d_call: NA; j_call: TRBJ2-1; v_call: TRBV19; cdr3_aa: CASSGMSPSSYNEQFF; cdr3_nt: TGTGCCAGTAGCGGGATGTCCCCCAGCTCCTACAATGAGCAGTTCTTC
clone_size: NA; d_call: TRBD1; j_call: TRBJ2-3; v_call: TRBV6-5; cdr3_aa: CASNVRGRLDTQYF; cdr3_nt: TGTGCCAGCAACGTCAGGGGGCGACTAGATACGCAGTATTTT
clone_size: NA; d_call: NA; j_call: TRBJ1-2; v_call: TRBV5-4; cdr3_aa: CASSLSLGTGGYTF; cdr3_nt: TGTGCCAGCAGCTTGTCTTTGGGGACGGGAGGCTACACCTTC
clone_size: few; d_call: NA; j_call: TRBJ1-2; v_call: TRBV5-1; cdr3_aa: CASSWDTLGYTF; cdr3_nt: TGCGCCAGCAGCTGGGACACTCTTGGCTACACCTTC
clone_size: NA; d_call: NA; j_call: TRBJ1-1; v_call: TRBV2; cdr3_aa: CASSEQGRGTEAFF; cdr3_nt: TGTGCCAGCAGTGAACAGGGGAGGGGAACTGAAGCTTTCTTT
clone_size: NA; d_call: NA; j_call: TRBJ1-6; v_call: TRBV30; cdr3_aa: CAWERQVRSPLHF; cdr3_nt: TGTGCCTGGGAAAGACAGGTCAGGTCACCCCTCCACTTT
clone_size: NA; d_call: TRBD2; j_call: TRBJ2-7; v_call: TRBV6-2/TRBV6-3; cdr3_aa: CASSQAQTSGSYEQYF; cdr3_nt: TGTGCCAGCAGCCAAGCCCAGACTAGCGGATCCTACGAGCAGTACTTC
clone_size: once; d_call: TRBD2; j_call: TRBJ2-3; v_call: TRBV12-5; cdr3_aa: CASGTGLELDTQYF; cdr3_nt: TGTGCTAGTGGGACGGGACTAGAATTAGATACGCAGTATTTT
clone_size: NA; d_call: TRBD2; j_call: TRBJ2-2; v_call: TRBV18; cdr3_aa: CASSSGLAGNTGELFF; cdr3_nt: TGTGCCAGCTCATCCGGACTAGCGGGGAACACCGGGGAGCTGTTTTTT
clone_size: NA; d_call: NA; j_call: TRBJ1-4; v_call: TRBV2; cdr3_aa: CASSGGAWRNEKLFF; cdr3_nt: TGTGCCAGCAGTGGGGGGGCGTGGAGAAATGAAAAACTGTTTTTT
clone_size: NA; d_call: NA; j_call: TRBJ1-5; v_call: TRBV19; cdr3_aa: CASSINHGPGSNQPQHF; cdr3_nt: TGTGCCAGTAGTATCAATCACGGCCCTGGGAGCAATCAGCCCCAGCATTTT
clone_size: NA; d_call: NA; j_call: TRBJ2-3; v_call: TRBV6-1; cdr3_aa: CASSVVGWGASGTDTQYF; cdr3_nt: TGTGCCAGCAGTGTGGTGGGTTGGGGCGCGAGCGGCACAGATACGCAGTATTTT
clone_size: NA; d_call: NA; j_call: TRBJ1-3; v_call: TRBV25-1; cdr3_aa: CASSDSSSGNTIYF; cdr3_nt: TGTGCCAGCAGTGATTCCAGCTCTGGAAACACCATATATTTT
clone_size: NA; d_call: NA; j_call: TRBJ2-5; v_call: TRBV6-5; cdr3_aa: CASSRTLFGTQYF; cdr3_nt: TGTGCCAGCAGTCGGACCCTCTTCGGGACCCAGTACTTC
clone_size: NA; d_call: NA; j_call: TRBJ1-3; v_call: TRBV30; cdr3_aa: CAWSTGNSGNTIYF; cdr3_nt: TGTGCCTGGAGCACAGGGAACTCTGGAAACACCATATATTTT
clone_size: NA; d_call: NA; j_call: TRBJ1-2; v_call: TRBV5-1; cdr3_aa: CASSPYSGNYGYTF; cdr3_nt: TGCGCCAGCAGCCCGTATTCCGGAAACTATGGCTACACCTTC
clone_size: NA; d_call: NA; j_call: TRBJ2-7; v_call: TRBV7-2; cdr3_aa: CASSLGTLYEQYF; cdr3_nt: TGTGCCAGCAGCTTAGGGACTCTCTACGAGCAGTACTTC
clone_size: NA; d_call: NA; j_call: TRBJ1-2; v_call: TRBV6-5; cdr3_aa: CASSYSAANYGYTF; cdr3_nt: TGTGCCAGCAGTTACTCGGCCGCTAACTATGGCTACACCTTC
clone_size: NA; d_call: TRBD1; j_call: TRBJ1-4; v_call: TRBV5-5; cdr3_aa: CASSVTGGGEKLFF; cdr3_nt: TGTGCCAGCAGCGTTACAGGGGGAGGAGAAAAACTGTTTTTT
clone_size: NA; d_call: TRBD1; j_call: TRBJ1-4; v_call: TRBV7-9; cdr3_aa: CASSLALGQGDEKLFF; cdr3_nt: TGTGCCAGCAGCTTAGCGTTGGGACAGGGGGATGAAAAACTGTTTTTT
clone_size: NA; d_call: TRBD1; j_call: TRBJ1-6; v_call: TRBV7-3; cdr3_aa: CASSLMAAGGGSPLHF; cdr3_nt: TGTGCCAGCAGCTTAATGGCGGCAGGGGGCGGGTCACCCCTCCACTTT
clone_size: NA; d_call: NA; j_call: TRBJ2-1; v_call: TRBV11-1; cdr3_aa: CASSLNAYNEQFF; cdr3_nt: TGTGCCAGCAGCTTAAATGCGTACAATGAGCAGTTCTTC
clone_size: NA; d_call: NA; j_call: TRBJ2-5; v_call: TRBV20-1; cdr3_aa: CSASGQGLETQYF; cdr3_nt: TGCAGTGCTAGTGGTCAGGGTTTAGAGACCCAGTACTTC
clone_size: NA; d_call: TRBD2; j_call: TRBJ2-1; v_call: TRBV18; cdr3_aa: CASSPRQVRGVTNVTSPYNEQFF; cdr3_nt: TGTGCCAGCTCACCACGCCAGGTACGGGGGGTAACCAATGTAACCTCCCCATACAATGAGCAGTTCTTC
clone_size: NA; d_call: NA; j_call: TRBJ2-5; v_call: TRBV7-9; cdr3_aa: CASGSFGGVETQYF; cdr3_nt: TGTGCCAGCGGTTCTTTCGGCGGTGTGGAGACCCAGTACTTC
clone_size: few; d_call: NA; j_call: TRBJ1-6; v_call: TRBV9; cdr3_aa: CASSVASKDSPLHF; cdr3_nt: TGTGCCAGCAGCGTAGCTTCGAAGGATTCACCCCTCCACTTT
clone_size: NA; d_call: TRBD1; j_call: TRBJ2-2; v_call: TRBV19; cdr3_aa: CASRPFQGAASTGELFF; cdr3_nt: TGTGCCAGCCGCCCGTTCCAGGGGGCTGCGAGCACCGGGGAGCTGTTTTTT
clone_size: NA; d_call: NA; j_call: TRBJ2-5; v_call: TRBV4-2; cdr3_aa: CASSQDPSEGETQYF; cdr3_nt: TGTGCCAGCAGCCAAGACCCTTCCGAGGGAGAGACCCAGTACTTC
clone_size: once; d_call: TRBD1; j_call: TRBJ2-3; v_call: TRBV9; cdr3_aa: CASSETGGTQYF; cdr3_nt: TGTGCCAGCAGCGAGACAGGGGGGACGCAGTATTTT
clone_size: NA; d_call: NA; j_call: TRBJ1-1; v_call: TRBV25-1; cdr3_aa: CASSEQGLNTEAFF; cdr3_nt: TGTGCCAGCAGTGAACAGGGTCTGAACACTGAAGCTTTCTTT
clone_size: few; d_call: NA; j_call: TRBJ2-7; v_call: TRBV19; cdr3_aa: CASSPTPDSYEQYF; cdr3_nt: TGTGCCAGTAGTCCGACCCCGGACAGCTACGAGCAGTACTTC
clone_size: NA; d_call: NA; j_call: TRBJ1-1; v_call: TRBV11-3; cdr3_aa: CASSLEMRTEAFF; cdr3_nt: TGTGCCAGCAGCTTAGAAATGAGGACTGAAGCTTTCTTT
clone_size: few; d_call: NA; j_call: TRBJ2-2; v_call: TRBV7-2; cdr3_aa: CASSLERGWELFF; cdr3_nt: TGTGCCAGCAGCTTAGAGAGGGGGTGGGAGCTGTTTTTT
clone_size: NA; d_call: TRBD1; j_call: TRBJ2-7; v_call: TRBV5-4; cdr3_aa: CASSRDSYEQYF; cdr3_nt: TGTGCCAGCAGCAGGGACAGCTACGAGCAGTACTTC
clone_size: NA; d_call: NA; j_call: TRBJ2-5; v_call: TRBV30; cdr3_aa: CAWTAGVGRETQYF; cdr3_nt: TGTGCCTGGACCGCTGGGGTGGGGAGGGAGACCCAGTACTTC